Listed here are 18 T cell receptor beta chains from one sample, sequenced in a study of OX40 agonist ivuxolimab in advanced cancers. Repertoires were generated with immunoSEQ multiplex PCR, while TCRdb's copy carries only in-frame clones and drops some. This sample yields some 42,000 clones, of which around four fifths are seen a single time; 2.5% to 3% belongs to the top ten. The sequences come from CD4+ or CD8+ T cells sorted from blood, collected in a trial of the OX40 agonist ivuxolimab. These receptors were collected from an adult with an advanced solid tumor such as melanoma, head and neck, liver or kidney cancer.

The chain is built from TRBV27 and TRBJ2-1, with D perhaps matching TRBD2 (6 bases). Germline loops: CDR1 MNHEY, CDR2 SMNVEV (reference sequence). V lost 3 bases, J lost 8 bases, and 14 bases lay in between. The CDR3 runs 14 residues. The CDR3 DNA sequence: TGTGCCAGCAGTTTCGGGACTTACGGCGATGAGCAGTTCTTC. This sequence encodes CASSFGTYGDEQFF.

This chain uses TRBV6-5 with TRBJ1-1, with a weak D call TRBD1 (6 bases). V lost 5 bases and J 6 bases, leaving 13 bases between the germline ends. The CDR3 has 13 residues. Germline values: CDR1 MNHEY, CDR2 SVGAGI. This chain's CDR3 is CASSNNQGSEAFF. CDR3 sequence (DNA): TGTGCCAGCAGTAACAACCAGGGGTCTGAAGCTTTCTTT.

A single count supports this clone. The chain links TRBV10-2 to TRBJ1-3; D is possibly TRBD1 (6 bases). The V end lost 6 bases, the J end lost 7 bases, and 16 bases lay between the germline ends. The germline V gene encodes CDR1 WSHSY and CDR2 SAAADI. This CDR3 is built from 14 residues. The CDR3 reads CASRPSGASNTIYF. CDR3 nucleotide sequence: TGCGCCAGCAGACCTTCAGGGGCTTCGAACACCATATATTTT.

This clone was counted between two and nine times. The V gene is TRBV4-1, the J gene TRBJ1-2; D not resolved. Trimming took 1 base from V and 0 from J, leaving 3 bases between them. CDR3 length: 13 residues. Per germline, CDR1 MGHRA and CDR2 YSYEKL. CDR3 sequence reads: CASSQAANYGYTF. The CDR3 nucleotides are TGCGCCAGCAGCCAAGCGGCTAACTATGGCTACACCTTC.

V and J are TRBV7-2 and TRBJ2-1, with D uncertain. Per the germline V gene, CDR1 is SGHTA and CDR2 is FQGNSA. Trimming pared 4 bases from V and 0 bases from J, leaving 7 bases between. The CDR3 spans 14 residues. CDR3 coding DNA: TGTGCCAGCAGCTATGAAAGCTCCTACAATGAGCAGTTCTTC. Translated: CASSYESSYNEQFF.

The genes are TRBV4-2 and TRBJ2-5; 12 positions agree with TRBD2. The assigned J gene may be wrong: the sequence end matches TRBJ2-7 better. Germline V CDR1 and CDR2: LGHNA, YNFKEQ. CDR3 size: 19 residues. This CDR3 reads CASSQDPGLAGSIIDEQYF. CDR3 DNA: TGTGCCAGCAGCCAAGACCCCGGACTAGCGGGATCTATAATTGACGAGCAGTACTTC.

The rearrangement joins TRBV11-2 to TRBJ2-5; D call uncertain. Trimming pared 0 bases from V and 4 bases from J, leaving 3 bases between. There are 12 residues in the CDR3. The V gene's germline CDR1 is SGHAT and CDR2 FQNNGV. The CDR3 bases are TGTGCCAGCAGCTTAGATCGAGAGACCCAGTACTTC. Translating it yields CASSLDRETQYF.

There are a few counts of this clone. The chain couples TRBV11-1 to TRBJ2-7; a weak D match, TRBD2 (5 bases). Germline-derived CDR1 and CDR2 are SGHAT and FQDESV (reference sequence). The CDR3 is made up of 15 amino acids. With 5 bases removed from V and 0 bases from J, the gap between germline ends came to 14 bases. CDR3 in amino acids: CASSLGGAPSYEQYV. The CDR3 nucleotides read TGTGCCAGCAGCCTCGGAGGAGCCCCCTCCTACGAGCAGTACGTC.

The chain carries TRBV4-3 and TRBJ1-2, with a weak D call TRBD1 (6 bases). This CDR3 is built from 13 residues. The germline V gene has CDR1 LGHNA and CDR2 YSLEER. The ends were cut back, 2 bases at V and 8 bases at J, with 12 bases in the middle. The CDR3 DNA reads as TGCGCCAGCAGCCAACGGGGGGCCGGAGGCTACACCTTC. Protein product: CASSQRGAGGYTF.

The rearrangement uses TRBV11-3 and TRBJ1-1, with D perhaps matching TRBD1 (6 bases). Trimming removed 0 bases from V and 0 bases from J, with 8 bases in between. The CDR3 has 15 amino acids. The germline CDR1 and CDR2 sequences are SGHNT and YENEEA. The DNA for the CDR3 is TGTGCCAGCAGCTTAGATGGGGGCGTGAACACTGAAGCTTTCTTT. Residues: CASSLDGGVNTEAFF. Variable domain in full (rest from reference TRBV11-3 and TRBJ1-1): EAGVVQSPRYKIIEKKQPVAFWCNPISGHNTLYWYLQNLGQGPELLIRYENEEAVDDSQLPKDRFSAERLKGVDSTLKIQPAELGDSAVYLCASSLDGGVNTEAFFGQGTRLTVV.

The J gene is TRBJ1-4, the V gene TRBV5-1; D gene ambiguous. From germline, CDR1 is SGHRS and CDR2 YFSETQ. V lost 4 bases and J lost 0, with 10 bases in between. The CDR3 contains 15 residues. The CDR3 DNA reads as TGCGCCAGCAGCGCTATGGCAGCAACTAATGAAAAACTGTTTTTT. Protein sequence: CASSAMAATNEKLFF.

This clone was observed a handful of times. The chain is built from TRBV30 and TRBJ1-1; TRBD1 matches at 7 bases. V shed 0 bases, J shed 3 bases, and the junction held 1 base outside the gene matches. CDR1 and CDR2 from the germline V gene are GTSNPN and SVGIG (reference sequence). This CDR3 spans 13 amino acids. CDR3 loop: CAWSVTGDTEAFF. In DNA form, the CDR3 reads TGTGCCTGGAGTGTTACAGGGGACACTGAAGCTTTCTTT.

The rearrangement uses TRBV19 and TRBJ2-3; D may be TRBD2 (5 bases). Between the trimmed V and J ends, which lost 4 bases and 1 base, there was a span of 21 bases. The CDR3 extends over 18 amino acids. The germline CDR1 and CDR2 sequences are LNHDA and SQIVND (reference sequence). DNA for the CDR3: TGTGCCAGTAGTAGATTAGTGGAGGCCGGCGTTGGCACAGATACGCAGTATTTT. Protein: CASSRLVEAGVGTDTQYF.

The rearrangement uses TRBV7-3 and TRBJ1-1, with 7 positions matching TRBD1. The CDR3 length is 15 residues. V lost 1 base to trimming and J lost 0 bases; unmatched junction nucleotides: 2. Germline loops: CDR1 SGHTA, CDR2 FQGTGA. The CDR3 spells CASSLNQGVNTEAFF. The CDR3 DNA sequence: TGTGCCAGCAGCTTAAATCAGGGGGTGAACACTGAAGCTTTCTTT.

This chain joins TRBV10-3 and TRBJ2-5; perhaps TRBD2 as D (5 bases). The CDR3 is 13 amino acids. Germline-derived CDR1 and CDR2 are ENHRY and SYGVKD. Trimming stripped 4 bases from V and 5 bases from J, with 11 bases between. CDR3 coding DNA: TGTGCCATCAGTGGAGGGCCGGGGGAGACCCAGTACTTC. Its protein product is CAISGGPGETQYF.

This chain connects TRBV19 to TRBJ2-4; 8 nucleotides align to TRBD1. Germline assignment: CDR1 LNHDA and CDR2 SQIVND (reference sequence). J gave up 8 bases and V 9 bases, and 9 bases lay outside the gene matches. The CDR3 extends over 13 amino acids. This CDR3 is CASRGQGMDIQYF. The CDR3 DNA sequence: TGTGCCAGCAGGGGGCAAGGTATGGACATTCAGTACTTC.

The chain employs TRBV7-2 and TRBJ2-7; tentatively, D is TRBD1 (5 bases). With 2 bases removed from V and 2 bases from J, the gap between germline ends came to 10 bases. Germline assignment: CDR1 SGHTA and CDR2 FQGNSA. The CDR3 has 14 residues. In nucleotides, the CDR3 is TGTGCCAGCAGCTTAAATCAGGGTCCCTACGAGCAGTACTTC. It translates to CASSLNQGPYEQYF.

The chain recombines TRBV5-5 with TRBJ2-7; tentative D call: TRBD1 (6 bases). The CDR3 runs to 14 residues. The germline CDR1 and CDR2 sequences are SGHKS and YYEKEE (reference sequence). Trimming removed 2 bases from V and 6 bases from J, with 15 bases in between. The CDR3 here is CASSLSLPQGEQYV. The CDR3 coding sequence is TGTGCCAGCAGCTTATCACTCCCACAGGGCGAGCAGTACGTC.